The 5 T cell receptor beta chains below all came from one sample that was sequenced in a study of CD8+ T cells in alopecia areata. Extraction of RNA preceded its reverse transcription into cDNA, which served as the sequencing template. Clones were read by immunoSEQ multiplex PCR, and TCRdb kept only the in-frame ones, dropping some. This table holds roughly 130,000 clones, 58% found once. Sample: CD4+ T cells sorted from blood, taken at week 0. These receptors were taken from a human donor with alopecia areata.

The chain has TRBV20-1 and TRBJ1-1, with D unresolved. The CDR3 runs to 11 residues. CDR1 DFQATT and CDR2 SNEGSKA come from the germline V gene (reference sequence). In DNA form, the CDR3 reads TGCAGCCTAGGTCTGAACACTGAAGCTTTCTTT. The encoded protein is CSLGLNTEAFF.

This chain connects TRBV7-2 to TRBJ2-7; TRBD2 matches at 7 bases. The CDR3 loop spans 14 amino acids. In germline, CDR1 is SGHTA, CDR2 FQGNSA. V lost 5 bases, J lost 0 bases, and 4 bases stayed unmatched. The chain's CDR3 is CASSTSGASYEQYF. CDR3 nucleotide sequence: TGTGCCAGCAGCACGAGCGGGGCCTCCTACGAGCAGTACTTC.

A few counts support this clone. The chain joins TRBV6-5 to TRBJ1-2; 9 nucleotides line up with TRBD1. Trimming cost V 6 bases and J 6 bases; bases outside gene matches: 8. Germline loops: CDR1 MNHEY, CDR2 SVGAGI. The CDR3 contains 14 residues. CDR3 protein: CASREDRGRDGYTF. Written as DNA, the CDR3 is TGTGCCAGCAGGGAGGACAGGGGTCGAGATGGCTACACCTTC.

This chain links TRBV28 with TRBJ1-3, with 9 bases identical to TRBD1. Germline assignment: CDR1 MDHEN and CDR2 SYDVKM. Trimming removed 5 bases from V and 6 bases from J; junction bases left unmatched: 5. This CDR3 comprises 14 residues. The CDR3 region is CASSLDRGENTIYF. In nucleotides, the CDR3 is TGTGCCAGCAGTCTTGACAGGGGGGAAAACACCATATATTTT. The full variable domain, rest sourced from reference TRBV28 and TRBJ1-3, is DVKVTQSSRYLVKRTGEKVFLECVQDMDHENMFWYRQDPGLGLRLIYFSYDVKMKEKGDIPEGYSVSREKKERFSLILESASTNQTSMYLCASSLDRGENTIYFGEGSWLTVV.

CDR3 bases: TGTGCCAGCAGTGCAGGTAGCTCCTACAATGAGCAGTTCTTC. This encodes CASSAGSSYNEQFF. The chain employs TRBV9 and TRBJ2-1; D not resolved. This CDR3 is built from 14 residues. Trimming removed 5 bases at V and 0 bases at J, with 9 bases between. Looked up from germline, CDR1 is SGDLS and CDR2 is YYNGEE.